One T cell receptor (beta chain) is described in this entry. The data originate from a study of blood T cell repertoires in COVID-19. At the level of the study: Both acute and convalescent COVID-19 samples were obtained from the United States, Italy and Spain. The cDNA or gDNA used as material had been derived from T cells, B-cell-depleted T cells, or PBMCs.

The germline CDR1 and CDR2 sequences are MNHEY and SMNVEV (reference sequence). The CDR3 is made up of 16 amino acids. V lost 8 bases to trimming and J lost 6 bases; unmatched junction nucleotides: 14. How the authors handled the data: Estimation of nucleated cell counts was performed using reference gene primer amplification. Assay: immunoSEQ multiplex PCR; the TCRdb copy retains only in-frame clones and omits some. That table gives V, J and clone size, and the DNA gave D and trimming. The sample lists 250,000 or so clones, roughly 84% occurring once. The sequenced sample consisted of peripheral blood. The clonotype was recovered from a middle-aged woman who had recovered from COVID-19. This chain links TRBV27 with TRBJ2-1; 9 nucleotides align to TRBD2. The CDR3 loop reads CASRLSSGGTFNEQFF. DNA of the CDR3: TGTGCCAGCCGGCTCAGTAGCGGGGGAACATTCAATGAGCAGTTCTTC.